This T cell receptor (beta chain) comes out of a study of OX40 agonist ivuxolimab in advanced cancers. Germline CDR1 GTSNPN, CDR2 SVGIG (reference sequence). Trimming stripped 0 bases from V and 8 bases from J, with 16 bases between. This CDR3 has 14 amino acids. Cycle 7 day 1, cycle 4 day 1, and baseline were the timepoints at which blood was sampled. Profiling relied on immunoSEQ multiplex PCR, and the TCRdb table lists in-frame clones only, not all of them. This repertoire shows around 74,000 clones, 80% to 90% found once; its top ten account for 5% to 7%. The sequencing here drew on CD4+ or CD8+ T cells sorted from blood, taken in a trial of the OX40 agonist ivuxolimab. This receptor was obtained from an adult with an advanced solid tumor such as melanoma, head and neck, liver or kidney cancer. This chain joins TRBV30 and TRBJ1-2, with D tentatively TRBD1 (5 bases). DNA for the CDR3: TGTGCCTGGAGTGTAAGGGGACGGTACAGGGGCTACACCTTC. It translates to CAWSVRGRYRGYTF.